This is a list of T cell receptor beta chains from one sample in a study of cytomegalovirus exposure and HLA in healthy donors. TCRdb's table, derived via immunoSEQ multiplex PCR, lists solely in-frame clones and lacks some. The table lists around 93,000 clones, 80% to 90% of them singletons. Sequenced input: PBMCs. These receptor sequences come from a man aged 30 to 45 in good health and CMV-seropositive. CDR3s include the opening cysteine and the closing phenylalanine or tryptophan. The order of the fields is J gene, V gene, CDR3 length, clone size, D gene, CDR3 DNA, CDR3 protein. A D gene is named only where the DNA matches it firmly. The listing skips clone size in some rows; elsewhere it reads once, few, many or a size class.

TRBJ2-5,TRBV6-1,14,-,TRBD2,TGTGCCAGCAGATTTTCGACTAGCGGCGAGACCCAGTACTTC,CASRFSTSGETQYF
TRBJ1-6,TRBV30,13,-,-,TGTGCCTGGAGTGTCCAGGGGACTTCACCCCTCCACTTT,CAWSVQGTSPLHF
TRBJ2-7,TRBV10-3,11,-,-,TGTGCCATCAGTGAGTTCTCCGAGCAGTACTTC,CAISEFSEQYF
TRBJ2-1,TRBV28,15,-,TRBD2,TGTGCCAGCTCCCCACTAGCGGGAGGCTTCAATGAGCAGTTCTTC,CASSPLAGGFNEQFF
TRBJ2-2,TRBV6-5,14,-,-,TGTGCCAGCAGTAAGGGGCTTAACACCGGGGAGCTGTTTTTT,CASSKGLNTGELFF
TRBJ2-7,TRBV7-2,16,-,TRBD1,TGTGCCAGCAGCTTAGCCCTTCTCGCCAGGGGGCGCGAGCAGTACTTC,CASSLALLARGREQYF
TRBJ1-2,TRBV6-1,15,few,TRBD1,TGTGCCAGCAGTGGACGGGACAGGGGGGTTGATGGCTACACCTTC,CASSGRDRGVDGYTF
TRBJ2-1,TRBV4-1,21,-,TRBD2,TGCGCCAGCAGCCCAAGTCACTCCCCTAGCGGGAGGGCCCGCTCCTACAATGAGCAGTTCTTC,CASSPSHSPSGRARSYNEQFF
TRBJ2-7,TRBV20-1,11,-,-,TGCAGTGCGACAGGCTCCTACGAGCAGTACTTC,CSATGSYEQYF
TRBJ2-7,TRBV28,14,-,-,TGTGCCAGCAAGTTAGGTACAGACTCCTACGAGCAGTACTTC,CASKLGTDSYEQYF
TRBJ2-7,TRBV6-5,15,few,TRBD1,TGTGCCAGCAGTTACTCCTTACAGGGGACCTACGAGCAGTACTTC,CASSYSLQGTYEQYF
TRBJ1-4,TRBV5-8,15,-,-,TGTGCCAGCAGTCCCTACAGTCAGGCCTTCGAAAAACTGTTTTTT,CASSPYSQAFEKLFF
TRBJ2-1,TRBV14,12,-,TRBD1,TGTGCCAGCAGCCAAGTAGACAGGGCTTTGATCTTC,CASSQVDRALIF